This T cell receptor beta chain was identified in a study of blood T cell repertoires in COVID-19. Study-wide context: T cells, B-cell-depleted T cells, or PBMCs supplied cDNA or gDNA.

Trimming removed 3 bases at V and 6 bases at J, with 11 bases between. The CDR3 runs to 13 residues. Germline values: CDR1 KGHSH, CDR2 LQKENI. As handled by the study authors: The authors estimated nucleated cell counts from reference gene primer amplification. This table comes from immunoSEQ multiplex PCR, and its TCRdb copy is limited to in-frame clones, with some not included. V and J calls and clone size are those listed in that table; D and trimming were worked out from the DNA. The repertoire consists of about 320,000 clones, with roughly 88% occurring once and the leading ten covering 1.6%. Input material: peripheral blood. V and J are TRBV18 and TRBJ1-2; no firm D call. The origin of this receptor is a woman between 50 and 59 years old with acute or convalescent COVID-19. As DNA, the CDR3 is TGTGCCAGCTCACCCGAGGGAGGTCATGGCTACACCTTC. Translating it yields CASSPEGGHGYTF.